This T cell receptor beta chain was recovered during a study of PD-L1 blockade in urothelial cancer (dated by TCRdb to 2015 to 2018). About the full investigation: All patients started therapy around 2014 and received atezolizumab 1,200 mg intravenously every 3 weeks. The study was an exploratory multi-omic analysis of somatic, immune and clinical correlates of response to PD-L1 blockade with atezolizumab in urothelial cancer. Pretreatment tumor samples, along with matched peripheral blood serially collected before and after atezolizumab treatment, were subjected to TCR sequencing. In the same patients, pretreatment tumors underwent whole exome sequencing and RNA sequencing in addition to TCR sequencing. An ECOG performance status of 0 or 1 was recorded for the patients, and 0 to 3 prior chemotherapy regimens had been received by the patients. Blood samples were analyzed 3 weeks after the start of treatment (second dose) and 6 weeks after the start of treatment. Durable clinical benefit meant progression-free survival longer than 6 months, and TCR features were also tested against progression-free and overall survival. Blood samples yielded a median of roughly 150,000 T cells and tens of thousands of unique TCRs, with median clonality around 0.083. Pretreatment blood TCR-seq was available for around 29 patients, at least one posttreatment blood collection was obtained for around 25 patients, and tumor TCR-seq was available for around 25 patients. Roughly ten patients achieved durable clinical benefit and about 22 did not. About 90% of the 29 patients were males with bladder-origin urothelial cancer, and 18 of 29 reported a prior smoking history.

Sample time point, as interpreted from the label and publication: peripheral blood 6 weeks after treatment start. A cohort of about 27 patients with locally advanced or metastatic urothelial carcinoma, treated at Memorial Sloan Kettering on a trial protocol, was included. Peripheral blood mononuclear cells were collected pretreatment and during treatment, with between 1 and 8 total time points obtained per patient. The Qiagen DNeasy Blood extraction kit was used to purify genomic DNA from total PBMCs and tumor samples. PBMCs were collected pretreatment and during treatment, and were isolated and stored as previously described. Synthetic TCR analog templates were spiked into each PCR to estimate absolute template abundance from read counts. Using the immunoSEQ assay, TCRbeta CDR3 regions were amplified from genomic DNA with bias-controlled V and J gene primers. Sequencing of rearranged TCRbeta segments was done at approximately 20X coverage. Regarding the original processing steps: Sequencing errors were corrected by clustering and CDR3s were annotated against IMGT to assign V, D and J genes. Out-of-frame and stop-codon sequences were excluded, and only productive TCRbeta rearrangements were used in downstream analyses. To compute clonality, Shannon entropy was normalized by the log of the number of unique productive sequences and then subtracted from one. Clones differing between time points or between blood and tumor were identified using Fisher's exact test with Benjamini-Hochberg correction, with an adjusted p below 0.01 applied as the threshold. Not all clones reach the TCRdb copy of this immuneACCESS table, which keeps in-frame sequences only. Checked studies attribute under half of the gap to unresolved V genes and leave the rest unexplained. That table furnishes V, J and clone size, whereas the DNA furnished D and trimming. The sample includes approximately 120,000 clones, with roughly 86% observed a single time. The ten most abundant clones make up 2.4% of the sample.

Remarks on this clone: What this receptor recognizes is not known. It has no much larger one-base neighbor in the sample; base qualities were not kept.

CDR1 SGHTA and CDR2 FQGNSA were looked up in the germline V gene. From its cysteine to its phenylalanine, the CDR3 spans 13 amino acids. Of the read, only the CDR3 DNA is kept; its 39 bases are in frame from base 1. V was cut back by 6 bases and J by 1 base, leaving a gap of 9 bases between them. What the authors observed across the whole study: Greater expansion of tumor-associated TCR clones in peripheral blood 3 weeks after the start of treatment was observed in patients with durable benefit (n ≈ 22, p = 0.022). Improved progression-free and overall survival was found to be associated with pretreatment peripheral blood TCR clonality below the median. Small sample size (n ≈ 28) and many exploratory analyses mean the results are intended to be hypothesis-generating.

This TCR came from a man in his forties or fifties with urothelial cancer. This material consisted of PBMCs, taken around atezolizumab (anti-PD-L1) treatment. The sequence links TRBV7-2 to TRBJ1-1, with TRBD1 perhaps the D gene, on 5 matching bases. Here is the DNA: TGTGCCAGCAGACGTGACAGGAACACTGAAGCTTTCTTT. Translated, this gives CASRRDRNTEAFF.